The sequence of this T cell receptor beta chain was determined in a study of blood T cell repertoires in COVID-19. In the study overall: COVID-19 samples collected from the United States, Italy and Spain covered acute and convalescent phases. T cells, B-cell-depleted T cells, or PBMCs supplied cDNA or gDNA.

Source study methods: Reference gene primer amplification in the assay estimated nucleated cell counts. Measured with immunoSEQ multiplex PCR; TCRdb has only the in-frame clones, and not every one. That table furnishes V, J and clone size, whereas the DNA furnished D and trimming. The sample records approximately 500,000 clones, 89% being singletons. Trimming removed 7 bases from V and 0 bases from J, with 13 bases in between. Germline CDR1 and CDR2: LNHDA and SQIVND (reference sequence). The CDR3 is 14 residues long. This chain joins TRBV19 and TRBJ2-7; D perhaps matches TRBD2 (5 bases). Sequencing was carried out using peripheral blood. This receptor was identified in a man between 18 and 29 years old with COVID-19, enrolled during active disease. The CDR3 DNA reads as TGTGCCAGTAATGAGGGCCTAAGCTCCTACGAGCAGTACTTC. This encodes CASNEGLSSYEQYF.